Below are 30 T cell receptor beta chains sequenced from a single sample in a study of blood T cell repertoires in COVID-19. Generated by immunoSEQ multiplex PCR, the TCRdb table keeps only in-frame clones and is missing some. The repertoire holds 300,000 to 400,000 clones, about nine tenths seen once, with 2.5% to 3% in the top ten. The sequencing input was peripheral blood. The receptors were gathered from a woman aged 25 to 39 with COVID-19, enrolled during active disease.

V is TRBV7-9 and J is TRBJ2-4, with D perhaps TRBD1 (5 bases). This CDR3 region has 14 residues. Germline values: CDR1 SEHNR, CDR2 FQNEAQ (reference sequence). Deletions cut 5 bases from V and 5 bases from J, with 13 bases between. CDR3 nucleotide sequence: TGTGCCAGCAGCCAACGACAGCGTCAAAACATTCAGTACTTC. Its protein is CASSQRQRQNIQYF.

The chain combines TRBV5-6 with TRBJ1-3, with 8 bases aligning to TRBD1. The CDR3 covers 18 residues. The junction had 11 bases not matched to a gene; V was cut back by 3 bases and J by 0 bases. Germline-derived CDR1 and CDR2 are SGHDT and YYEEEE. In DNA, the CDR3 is TGTGCCAGCAGCTCCCTTCGTGACAGGGGACTCTCTGGAAACACCATATATTTT. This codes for CASSSLRDRGLSGNTIYF.

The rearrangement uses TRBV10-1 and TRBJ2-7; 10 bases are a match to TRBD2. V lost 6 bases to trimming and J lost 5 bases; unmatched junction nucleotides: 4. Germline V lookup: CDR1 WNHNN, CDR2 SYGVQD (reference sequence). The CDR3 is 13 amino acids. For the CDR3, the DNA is TGCGCCAGCAGCCCTAGCGGGAGCAACGAGCAGTACTTC. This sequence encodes CASSPSGSNEQYF.

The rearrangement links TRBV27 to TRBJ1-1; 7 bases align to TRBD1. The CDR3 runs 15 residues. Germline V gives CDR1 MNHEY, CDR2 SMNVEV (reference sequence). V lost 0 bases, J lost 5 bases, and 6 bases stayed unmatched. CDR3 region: CASSLSLGGATEAFF. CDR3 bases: TGTGCCAGCAGTTTATCCCTAGGGGGCGCGACTGAAGCTTTCTTT.

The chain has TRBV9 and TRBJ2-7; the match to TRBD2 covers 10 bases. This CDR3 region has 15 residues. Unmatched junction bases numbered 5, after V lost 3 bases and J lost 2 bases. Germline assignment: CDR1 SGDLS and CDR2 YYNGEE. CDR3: CASSAVAGGPYEQYF. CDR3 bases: TGTGCCAGCAGCGCAGTAGCGGGAGGCCCCTACGAGCAGTACTTC.

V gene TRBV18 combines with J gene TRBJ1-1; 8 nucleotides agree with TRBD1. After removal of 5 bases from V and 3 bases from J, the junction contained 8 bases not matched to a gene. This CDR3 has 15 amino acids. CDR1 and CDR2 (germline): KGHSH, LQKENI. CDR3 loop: CASSSQQGVHTEAFF. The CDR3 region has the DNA TGTGCCAGCTCATCACAACAGGGGGTTCACACTGAAGCTTTCTTT.

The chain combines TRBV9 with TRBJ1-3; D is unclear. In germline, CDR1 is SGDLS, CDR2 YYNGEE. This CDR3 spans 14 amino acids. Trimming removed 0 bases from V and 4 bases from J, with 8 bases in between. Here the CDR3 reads CASSVEGAGNTIYF. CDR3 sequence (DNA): TGTGCCAGCAGCGTAGAGGGAGCCGGAAACACCATATATTTT.

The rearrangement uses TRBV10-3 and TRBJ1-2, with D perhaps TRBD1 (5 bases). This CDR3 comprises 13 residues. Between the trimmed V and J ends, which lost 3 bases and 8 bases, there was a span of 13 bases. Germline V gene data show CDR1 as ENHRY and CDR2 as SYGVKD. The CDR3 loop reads CAISDGGRAGYTF. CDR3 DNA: TGTGCCATCAGTGACGGGGGAAGGGCCGGCTACACCTTC.

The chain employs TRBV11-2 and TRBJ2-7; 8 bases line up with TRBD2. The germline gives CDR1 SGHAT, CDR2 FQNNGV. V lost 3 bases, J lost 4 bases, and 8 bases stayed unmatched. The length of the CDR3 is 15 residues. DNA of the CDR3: TGTGCCAGCAGCTTTATCGGTAGCGGGACGTACGAGCAGTACTTC. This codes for CASSFIGSGTYEQYF.

The CDR3 reads CASSYTGGTANYGYTF. The CDR3 region has the DNA TGTGCCAGCAGCTACACAGGGGGGACAGCTAACTATGGCTACACCTTC. This chain links TRBV28 with TRBJ1-2; 8 bases line up with TRBD1. V was clipped by 6 bases and J by 0 bases; unmatched bases: 9. Germline CDR1 reads MDHEN; CDR2 reads SYDVKM. The CDR3 totals 16 residues.

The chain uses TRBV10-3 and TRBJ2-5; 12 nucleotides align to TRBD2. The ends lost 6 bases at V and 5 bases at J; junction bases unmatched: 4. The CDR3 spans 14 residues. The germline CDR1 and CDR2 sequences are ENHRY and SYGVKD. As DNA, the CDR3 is TGTGCCATCAGAACCGGGACTAGCGGGGAGACCCAGTACTTC. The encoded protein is CAIRTGTSGETQYF.

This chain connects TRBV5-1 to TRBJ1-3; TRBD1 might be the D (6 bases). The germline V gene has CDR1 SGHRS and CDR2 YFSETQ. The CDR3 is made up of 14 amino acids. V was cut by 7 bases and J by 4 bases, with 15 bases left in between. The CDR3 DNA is TGCGCCAGCTTAACCTCAGGGGAGGGAAACACCATATATTTT. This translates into CASLTSGEGNTIYF.

CDR3 sequence (DNA): TGTGCCAGCAGTACACCGGGACAGACCTACGAGCAGTACTTC. Translated: CASSTPGQTYEQYF. The V call is TRBV2, the J call TRBJ2-7, with 7 bases fitting TRBD1. V shed 5 bases, J shed 2 bases, and the junction held 6 bases outside the gene matches. Germline V gives CDR1 SNHLY, CDR2 FYNNEI. The CDR3 has 14 amino acids.

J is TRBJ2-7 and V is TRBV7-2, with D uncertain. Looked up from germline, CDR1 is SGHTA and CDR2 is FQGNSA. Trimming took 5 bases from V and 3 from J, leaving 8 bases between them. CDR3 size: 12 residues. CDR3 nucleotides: TGTGCCAGCAGCACCCAACTCTACGAGCAGTACTTC. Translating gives CASSTQLYEQYF.

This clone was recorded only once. The CDR3 loop is CASSIAGVNYGYTF. Here the CDR3 DNA reads TGTGCCAGTAGTATCGCGGGGGTAAACTATGGCTACACCTTC. The chain has TRBV19 and TRBJ1-2, with D maybe TRBD1 (5 bases). This CDR3 is built from 14 residues. Looked up from germline, CDR1 is LNHDA and CDR2 is SQIVND (reference sequence). The V gene lost 3 bases and the J gene lost 2 bases, with 10 bases spanning the gap. The whole variable domain, remainder taken from reference TRBV19 and TRBJ1-2, is DGGITQSPKYLFRKEGQNVTLSCEQNLNHDAMYWYRQDPGQGLRLIYYSQIVNDFQKGDIAEGYSVSREKKESFPLTVTSAQKNPTAFYLCASSIAGVNYGYTFGSGTRLTVV.

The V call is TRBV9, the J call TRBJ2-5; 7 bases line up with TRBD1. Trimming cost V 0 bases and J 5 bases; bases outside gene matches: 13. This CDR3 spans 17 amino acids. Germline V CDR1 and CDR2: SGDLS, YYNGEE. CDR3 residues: CASSVGRQGHTQETQYF. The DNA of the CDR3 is TGTGCCAGCAGCGTAGGGAGACAGGGCCACACCCAGGAGACCCAGTACTTC.

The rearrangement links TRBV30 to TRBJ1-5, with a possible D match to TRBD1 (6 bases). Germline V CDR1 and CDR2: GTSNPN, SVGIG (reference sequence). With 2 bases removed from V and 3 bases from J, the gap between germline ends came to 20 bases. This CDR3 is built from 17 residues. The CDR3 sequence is CAWSLTRTVGDNQPQHF. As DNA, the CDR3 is TGTGCCTGGAGTCTCACCAGGACAGTAGGCGACAATCAGCCCCAGCATTTT. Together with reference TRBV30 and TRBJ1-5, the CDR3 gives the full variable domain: SQTIHQWPATLVQPVGSPLSLECTVEGTSNPNLYWYRQAAGRGLQLLFYSVGIGQISSEVPQNLSASRPQDRQFILSSKKLLLSDSGFYLCAWSLTRTVGDNQPQHFGDGTRLSIL.

The DNA for the CDR3 is TGTGCCAGTACCCCAGGGGGGACCTCCAATCAGCCCCAGCATTTT. Its protein is CASTPGGTSNQPQHF. The genes are TRBV19 and TRBJ1-5; 7 bases are a match to TRBD1. This CDR3 has 15 residues. Germline loops: CDR1 LNHDA, CDR2 SQIVND (reference sequence). V dropped 7 bases and J dropped 3; count of bases not matched to a gene: 9.

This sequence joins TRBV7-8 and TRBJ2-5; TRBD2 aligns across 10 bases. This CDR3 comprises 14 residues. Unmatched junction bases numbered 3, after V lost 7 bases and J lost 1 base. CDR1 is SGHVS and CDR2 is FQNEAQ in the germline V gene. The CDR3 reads CASTLAGAQETQYF. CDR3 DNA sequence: TGTGCCAGCACCCTAGCGGGGGCCCAAGAGACCCAGTACTTC.

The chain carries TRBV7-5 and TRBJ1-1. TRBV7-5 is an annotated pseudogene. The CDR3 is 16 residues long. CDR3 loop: CVRSPRRRDENTEAFF. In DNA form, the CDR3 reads TGTGTCAGAAGCCCCCGGAGGCGGGACGAGAACACTGAAGCTTTCTTT.

The CDR3 here is CASSGGTGGNQPQHF. CDR3 sequence (DNA): TGTGCCAGCAGTGGTGGGACAGGCGGGAATCAGCCCCAGCATTTT. This chain joins TRBV2 and TRBJ1-5; 8 nucleotides align to TRBD1. CDR1 and CDR2 from the germline V gene are SNHLY and FYNNEI. The CDR3 is 15 residues long. With 4 bases clipped from V and 4 bases from J, the junction kept 6 bases outside the gene matches.

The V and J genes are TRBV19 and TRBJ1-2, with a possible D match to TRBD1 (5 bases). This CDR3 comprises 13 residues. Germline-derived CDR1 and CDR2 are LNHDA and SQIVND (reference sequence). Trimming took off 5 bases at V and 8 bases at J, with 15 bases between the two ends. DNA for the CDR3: TGTGCCAGTAGTCCCGGGGGGGATAGCGGCTACACCTTC. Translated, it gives CASSPGGDSGYTF.

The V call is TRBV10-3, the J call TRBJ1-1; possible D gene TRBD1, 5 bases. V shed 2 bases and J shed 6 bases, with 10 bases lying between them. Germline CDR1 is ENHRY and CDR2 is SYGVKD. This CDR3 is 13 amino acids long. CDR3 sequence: CAISEPRTSEAFF. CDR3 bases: TGTGCCATCAGTGAGCCACGGACATCTGAAGCTTTCTTT.

The CDR3 is CARRQGVQNTEAFF. The CDR3 region has the DNA TGTGCCAGGAGACAGGGGGTTCAAAACACTGAAGCTTTCTTT. V is TRBV21-1 and J is TRBJ1-1; the D segment call TRBD1 is taken from the table without a DNA check. TRBV21-1 is deemed a pseudogene. The CDR3 is 14 amino acids.

The CDR3 reads CASSLDSQETQYF. CDR3 DNA: TGTGCCAGCAGTCTTGACAGCCAAGAGACCCAGTACTTC. The chain combines TRBV28 with TRBJ2-5, with D possibly TRBD1 on 5 matching bases. The CDR3 loop spans 13 amino acids. Trimming removed 5 bases at V and 1 base at J, with 8 bases between. Germline CDR1 MDHEN, CDR2 SYDVKM.

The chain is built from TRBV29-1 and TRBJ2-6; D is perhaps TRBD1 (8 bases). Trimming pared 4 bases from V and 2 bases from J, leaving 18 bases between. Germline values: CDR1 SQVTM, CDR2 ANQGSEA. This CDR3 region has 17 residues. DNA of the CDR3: TGCAGCGTTGGGGAGGGCAGGGGGCTAACTGGGGCCAACGTCCTGACTTTC. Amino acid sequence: CSVGEGRGLTGANVLTF.

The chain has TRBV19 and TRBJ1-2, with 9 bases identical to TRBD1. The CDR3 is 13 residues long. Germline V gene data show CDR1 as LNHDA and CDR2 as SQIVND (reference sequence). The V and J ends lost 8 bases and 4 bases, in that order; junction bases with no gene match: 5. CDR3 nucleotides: TGTGCCAGTCTCCGGGACAGGGTCTATGGCTACACCTTC. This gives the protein CASLRDRVYGYTF.

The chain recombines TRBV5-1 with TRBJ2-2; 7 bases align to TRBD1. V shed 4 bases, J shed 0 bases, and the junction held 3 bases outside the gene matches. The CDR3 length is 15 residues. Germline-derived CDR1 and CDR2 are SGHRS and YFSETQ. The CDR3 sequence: CASSVGTANTGELFF. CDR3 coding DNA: TGCGCCAGCAGCGTCGGGACAGCGAACACCGGGGAGCTGTTTTTT.

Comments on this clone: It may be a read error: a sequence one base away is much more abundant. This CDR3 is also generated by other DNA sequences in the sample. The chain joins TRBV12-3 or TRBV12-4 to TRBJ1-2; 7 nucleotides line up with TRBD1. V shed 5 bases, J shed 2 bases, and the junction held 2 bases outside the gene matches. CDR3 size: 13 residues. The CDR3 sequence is CASSPTGNYGYTF. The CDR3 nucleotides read TGTGCCAGCAGTCCGACAGGGAACTATGGCTACACCTTC.

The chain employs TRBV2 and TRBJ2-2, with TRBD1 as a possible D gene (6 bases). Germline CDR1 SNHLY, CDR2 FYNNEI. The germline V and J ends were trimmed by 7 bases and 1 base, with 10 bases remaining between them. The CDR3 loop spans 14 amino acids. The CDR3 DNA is TGTGCCAGCATACAGGGTGGGAACACCGGGGAGCTGTTTTTT. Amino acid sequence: CASIQGGNTGELFF.